This T cell receptor (beta chain) is drawn from a study of blood T cell repertoires in COVID-19. Across the study: The origin of the acute and convalescent COVID-19 samples was the United States, Italy and Spain.

Sequenced by immunoSEQ multiplex PCR; TCRdb stores in-frame clones only, minus some. The sample includes roughly 250,000 clones, 90% to 95% of them seen just once. CDR1 MNHEY and CDR2 SVGAGI come from the germline V gene. Losses at the gene ends were 7 bases for V and 10 bases for J; bases not matched to a gene: 4. The CDR3 totals 12 residues. Recruits, aged roughly 18 to 89 years, lived in 20 to 30 US areas. Clinical history reported by participants formed the basis on which cohorts were assigned. Sequenced: PBMCs or T cells enriched from blood (not recorded which). This TCR was sampled from a young woman who had recovered from COVID-19. The V call is TRBV6-5, the J call TRBJ1-6, with TRBD1 matching 7 bases. Here the CDR3 reads CASTGRGSPLHF. Here the CDR3 DNA reads TGTGCCAGCACGGGCAGGGGGTCACCCCTCCACTTT.